This T cell receptor beta chain was obtained from a study of T cell responses to AZD1222 COVID-19 vaccine. Findings and limits, study-wide: Spike-specific TCR breadth and depth grew following two AZD1222 doses. The donor group comprised mostly white British people and more females; the analysis possibly underestimated clonal diversity.

TCRdb's table, derived via immunoSEQ multiplex PCR, lists solely in-frame clones and lacks some. The sample records 130,000 to 150,000 clones, around 90% being singletons. Turning to this clone: Its specificity is not known.

Germline loops: CDR1 KGHSH, CDR2 LQKENI. Trimming removed 6 bases from V and 3 bases from J; junction bases left unmatched: 3. This CDR3 contains 14 residues. Sequenced here: peripheral blood, sampled 28 days after the second AZD1222 dose. The TCR was taken from an adult who received the AZD1222 COVID-19 vaccine. The chain recombines TRBV18 with TRBJ2-2, with 8 bases fitting TRBD2. CDR3 DNA sequence: TGTGCCAGCTCTCCGCGGGAGGACACCGGGGAGCTGTTTTTT. It encodes CASSPREDTGELFF. Full variable domain (remainder filled in from reference TRBV18 and TRBJ2-2): NAGVMQNPRHLVRRRGQEARLRCSPMKGHSHVYWYRQLPEEGLKFMVYLQKENIIDESGMPKERFSAEFPKEGPSILRIQQVVRGDSAAYFCASSPREDTGELFFGEGSRLTVL.